The 8 T cell receptor beta chains reported below all come from one sample, sequenced in a study of cytotoxic CD8 clonotypes in ibrutinib-treated CLL (dated by TCRdb to about 2021). The time point label of this sample denotes: about 11 months on ibrutinib. To prepare the library, the immunoSEQ multiplex PCR assay was applied. TCRdb carries this immuneACCESS record with in-frame sequences only. Its versions omit some clonotypes, under half of them owing to an unresolved V gene in the studies checked, with the rest unexplained. A total of some 200,000 clones appear in this sample, 79% of them only once. Over 10% of the sample comes from the top ten. Sequencing was performed on PBMCs, taken after 12 months of ibrutinib treatment. Receptor source: a human donor with chronic lymphocytic leukemia.

This clone has a handful of counts. The chain links TRBV11-2 to TRBJ2-2; 7 bases align to TRBD1. The CDR3 runs 16 residues. The ends lost 5 bases at V and 9 bases at J; junction bases unmatched: 15. Germline V gene lookup returns CDR1 SGHAT and CDR2 FQNNGV. CDR3 loop: CASSPLATGRQRELFF. In nucleotides, the CDR3 is TGTGCCAGCAGCCCCCTCGCGACAGGGCGTCAACGGGAGCTGTTTTTT.

V gene TRBV7-6 combines with J gene TRBJ1-1, with 7 bases matching TRBD1. The V gene end was trimmed by 3 bases and the J gene end by 5 bases; junction bases not matched to a gene: 3. Germline CDR1 is SGHVS and CDR2 is FNYEAQ. This CDR3 comprises 13 residues. For the CDR3, the DNA is TGTGCCAGCAGCTTGTACAGGGGTACTGAAGCTTTCTTT. It translates to CASSLYRGTEAFF.

The chain combines TRBV5-1 with TRBJ1-2, with D maybe TRBD1 (5 bases). Germline lookup yields CDR1 SGHRS and CDR2 YFSETQ. The CDR3 contains 23 residues. Trimming removed 0 bases at V and 5 bases at J, with 38 bases between. CDR3 region: CASSLGWPATRTLIWTRFYGYTF. CDR3 DNA sequence: TGCGCCAGCAGCTTGGGGTGGCCGGCGACACGTACGTTAATCTGGACACGGTTTTATGGCTACACCTTC.

The chain has TRBV5-1 and TRBJ2-3, with 12 nucleotides matching TRBD2. V lost 4 bases, J lost 6 bases, and 12 bases stayed unmatched. The CDR3 is made up of 17 amino acids. Germline V CDR1 and CDR2: SGHRS, YFSETQ. The DNA of the CDR3 is TGCGCCAGCAGCCCCTACGTACTAGCGGGGGGCCGTGATACGCAGTATTTT. Its translation is CASSPYVLAGGRDTQYF.

The V and J genes are TRBV10-1 and TRBJ2-1; D is possibly TRBD2 (5 bases). V was cut by 4 bases and J by 6 bases, with 19 bases left in between. Germline V lookup: CDR1 WNHNN, CDR2 SYGVQD (reference sequence). The CDR3 length is 16 residues. CDR3 DNA: TGCGCCAGCAGTGGTCCCGCGGCGGGTAAGGTCAATGAGCAGTTCTTC. It translates to CASSGPAAGKVNEQFF.

The chain links TRBV6-5 to TRBJ2-7; possible D gene TRBD1, 6 bases. This CDR3 contains 15 residues. Germline values: CDR1 MNHEY, CDR2 SVGAGI. V was cut by 0 bases and J by 4 bases, with 13 bases left in between. CDR3 nucleotides: TGTGCCAGCAGTTACTCCTGGGGCAGGGGTTACGAGCAGTACTTC. It codes for CASSYSWGRGYEQYF.

V and J are TRBV5-1 and TRBJ2-5, with D uncertain. V lost 1 base, J lost 2 bases, and 6 bases lay in between. CDR3 length equals 13 residues. Germline loops: CDR1 SGHRS, CDR2 YFSETQ. CDR3 coding DNA: TGCGCCAGCAGCTTGTCTGCTCAAGAGACCCAGTACTTC. Translation: CASSLSAQETQYF.

V usage is TRBV30 and J usage is TRBJ2-7; a weak D match, TRBD2 (6 bases). Trimming cost V 7 bases and J 6 bases, with 19 bases left between them. This CDR3 has 13 residues. Germline V gene data show CDR1 as GTSNPN and CDR2 as SVGIG (reference sequence). The CDR3 DNA is TGTGCCTTTTGGGGGGATTCCGGGGTCGAGCAGTACTTC. It translates to CAFWGDSGVEQYF.